Given below is one TCR beta chain in context. Its antigen target is currently unknown. Base qualities are not at hand, and no much larger clone is one base apart. This CDR3 is also generated by other DNA sequences in the sample. This specimen belongs to a study of shared clonotypes between healthy human individuals (TCRdb year 2020). Study-level background: A few men and a couple of women, aged 18 to 49 years, made up the cohort. For each donor, CD4 naive and CD4 memory were each run on three plates, CD8 naive on two plates, and CD8 memory on one plate. To increase sequencing depth and limit assay-specific biases, different laboratories used diverse techniques to prepare libraries and sequence TCR repertoires. Leukapheresis yielded between about 0.8 and 9.5 billion PBMCs per donor. The study deeply sequenced blood TCR repertoires of several healthy adults to estimate repertoire size and the extent of clonotype sharing between individuals. Summary of the overall study and its limitations: Incomplete sequencing was indicated by rarefaction of sorted-subset datasets, despite the large sequencing depth. Higher generation probabilities were observed for clonotypes shared by all four sorted-subset donors than for non-shared clonotypes. Estimated clonotype richness was generally larger for naive than for memory subsets. Sharing across four donors was observed for around 4.8% of naive CD4, 3.5% of naive CD8, about 2.3% of memory CD4, and about 0.38% of memory CD8 clonotypes. Because the study included a small number of donors, the genetic and exposure-history diversity represented was limited. Sampling was restricted to blood, and TCR repertoires in tissues likely differ from the TCR repertoires found in blood. Pairwise subsampling indicated that sequencing depth was expected to affect the degree of clonotype sharing among donors.

The donors were healthy, HIV-negative adults with no recently reported acute infections or vaccinations. Every donor was a Caucasian adult residing in Nashville, Tennessee, USA. CD4+ T cells were enriched by magnetic negative selection; naive cells were then positively selected on CD45RA, and the negative fraction formed the memory subset. Blood was obtained by leukapheresis, after which PBMCs were separated by Ficoll-Histopaque density gradient centrifugation and cryopreserved in liquid nitrogen vapor phase. Analytical flow cytometry was used to check the purity and quantity of each magnetically sorted T cell population. Each sorted fraction had its genomic DNA isolated and then quantified by UV absorbance on a Nanodrop 2000c. Using the deep immunoSEQ assay, TCR CDR3 regions were amplified from genomic DNA by multiplex PCR. Genomic DNA extracted from each cell subset was distributed evenly over all wells of several immunoSEQ 96-well plates, and each plate served as one replicate. For sorted subsets, approximately 200 ng of genomic DNA, equivalent to about 30,000 T cell genomes, went into each replicate PCR. Purified libraries were measured with a Qubit 3.0 fluorometer, size-checked on a Bioanalyzer 2100, and measured again with the KAPA Library Quantification kit. Each immunoSEQ 96-well plate was sequenced on its own single-read 150-cycle Illumina NextSeq 550 flow cell. Per the original workflow: Because the immunoSEQ output included only junctional sequences and no quality scores, the filtering could not be the same as the filtering used for full-length reads. Sequences were annotated with PyIR, a Python wrapper for IgBLAST v1.9, using IMGT germline references to assign V/J genes and CDR3. Reads were removed for weak V/J assignments (E-value above 1e-6), missing CDR3, stop codons, out-of-frame junctions, or ambiguous translated residues. V3J clonotypes were defined as sequences sharing an identical inferred V gene, J gene, and CDR3 amino acid sequence. The percentage overlap between two repertoires was calculated by dividing the number of shared unique clonotypes by the size of the smaller repertoire. Repertoire richness was assessed with RTK rarefaction, the Chao1 estimator, and Recon v2.1 estimates of unobserved clonotypes. Generation probabilities were computed with OLGA for all TCRbeta clonotypes obtained by the gDNA method from several donors. The immuneACCESS repertoire file appears here via TCRdb, limited to in-frame rearrangements. These files lack a portion of the clones; in checked studies, under half of the deficit traces to unresolved V genes, and the cause of the others is not known. V and J calls plus clone size are reproduced from that table; the DNA served to infer D and trimming. The sample yields approximately 980,000 clones; about 80% were counted once. The ten largest make up about 1.5% of the sample.

The CDR3 contains 14 residues, cysteine and phenylalanine counted. Only the CDR3 DNA stays, 42 bases, in frame from base 1. The V end loses 2 bases and the J end loses 5 bases, and a stretch of 10 bases separates them. CDR1 and CDR2, looked up from the germline V gene, are SGHRS and YFSETQ. The source is a man younger than 35 in good health. The sample consisted of memory CD4+ T cells sorted from blood. The sample's cell subset or site label is to be understood as: CD45RA-negative fraction. The V and J genes are TRBV5-1 and TRBJ1-4; 5 matching bases give a weak D call of TRBD1. The bases read TGCGCCAGCAGCTTAGGGGAACCGAATGAAAAACTGTTTTTT. Its translation is CASSLGEPNEKLFF.